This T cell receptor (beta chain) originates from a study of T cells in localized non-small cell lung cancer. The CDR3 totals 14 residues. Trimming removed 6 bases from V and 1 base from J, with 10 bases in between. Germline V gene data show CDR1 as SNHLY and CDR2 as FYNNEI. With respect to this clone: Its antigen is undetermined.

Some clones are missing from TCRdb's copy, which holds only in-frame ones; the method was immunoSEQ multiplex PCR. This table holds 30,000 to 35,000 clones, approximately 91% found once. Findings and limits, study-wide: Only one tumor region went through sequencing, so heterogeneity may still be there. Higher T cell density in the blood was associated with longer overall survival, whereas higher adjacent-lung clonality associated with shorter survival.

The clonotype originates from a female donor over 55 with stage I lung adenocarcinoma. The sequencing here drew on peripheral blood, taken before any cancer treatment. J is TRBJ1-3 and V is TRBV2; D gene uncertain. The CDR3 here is CASSLQISGNTIYF. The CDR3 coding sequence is TGTGCCAGCAGCTTACAGATTTCTGGAAACACCATATATTTT.